The entry below gives a single T cell receptor (beta chain) sequence along with its context. Its antigen remains unknown. This sample was taken from a study of T-cell memory formation after mild COVID-19. In the study overall: TCR clusters largely stayed donor specific.

After removal of 5 bases from V and 7 bases from J, the junction contained 8 bases not matched to a gene. The V gene's germline CDR1 is SGHDN and CDR2 FVKESK. CDR3 length equals 14 residues. Study results and caveats: Those CD4+ clones that contracted were mainly in CM and EM (CD8+ ones in EMRA). Cross-reactive memory apparently joined, as some responding clones appeared in pre-infection memory.

Each CDR3 protein is one row after TCRdb ran MiXCR on the 5' RACE reads. Of 200,000 or so distinct CDR3 sequences listed, 16% were seen once; the top ten hold roughly 1.9%. J is TRBJ2-1 and V is TRBV14; TRBD1 aligns across 7 bases. This clonotype originated in an adult woman who had mild COVID-19 (a few samples of this study predate the infection). Cell type and time point are not known. Source material: PBMCs or a T cell subset sorted from them (not recorded which). CDR3: CASSITTGMNEQFF. The CDR3 nucleotides read TGTGCCAGCAGCATTACGACAGGGATGAATGAGCAGTTCTTC.